The rows below give T cell receptor beta chains drawn from one sample of a study of T cell repertoires in cytomegalovirus infection. TCRdb used MiXCR to reprocess the reads, holding one entry per CDR3 protein. The sample includes approximately 500,000 distinct CDR3 sequences, roughly 10% of them seen just once. Sequenced input: PBMCs. All receptors come from a human donor in good health (CMV status not recorded). Some clones in this sample may be carry-over from other donors' samples. Both conserved end residues are part of each CDR3. Fields, in order: CDR3 protein, CDR3 DNA, J gene, V gene, clone size, CDR3 length, D gene. The D gene is left open where the match is weak. Clone size is stated in some rows and not others, as once, few, many or a class when expanded.

CDR3 protein: CASSPRTGGPDSPLHF; CDR3 DNA: TGTGCCAGCAGCCCTAGGACAGGGGGCCCTGATTCACCCCTCCACTTT; J gene: TRBJ1-6; V gene: TRBV7-6; clone size: many; CDR3 length: 16; D gene: TRBD1
CDR3 protein: CATRSGSGTDTQYF; CDR3 DNA: TGTGCCACCCGTAGCGGGAGTGGAACAGATACGCAGTATTTT; J gene: TRBJ2-3; V gene: TRBV19; clone size: many; CDR3 length: 14; D gene: TRBD2
CDR3 protein: CASSHGLPNTGELFF; CDR3 DNA: TGTGCCAGCAGCCATGGACTCCCGAACACCGGGGAGCTGTTTTTT; J gene: TRBJ2-2; V gene: TRBV12-3/TRBV12-4; clone size: few; CDR3 length: 15; D gene: .
CDR3 protein: CASRAGGTEAFF; CDR3 DNA: TGTGCCAGCAGAGCAGGGGGAACTGAAGCTTTCTTT; J gene: TRBJ1-1; V gene: TRBV2; clone size: few; CDR3 length: 12; D gene: TRBD1
CDR3 protein: CSTSRTSGRPNEQFF; CDR3 DNA: TGCAGTACCTCCCGGACTAGCGGGAGACCCAATGAGCAGTTCTTC; J gene: TRBJ2-1; V gene: TRBV20-1; clone size: .; CDR3 length: 15; D gene: TRBD2
CDR3 protein: CSATIGLAGYSYEQYF; CDR3 DNA: TGCAGTGCTACCATTGGACTAGCGGGTTACTCCTACGAGCAGTACTTC; J gene: TRBJ2-7; V gene: TRBV20-1; clone size: many; CDR3 length: 16; D gene: TRBD2
CDR3 protein: CASSSGTGGTLSPLHF; CDR3 DNA: TGTGCCAGCAGCTCCGGGACAGGGGGCACCCTTTCACCCCTCCACTTT; J gene: TRBJ1-6; V gene: TRBV5-5; clone size: many; CDR3 length: 16; D gene: TRBD1
CDR3 protein: CASSLGTGNAYGYTF; CDR3 DNA: TGTGCCAGCAGCTTAGGGACAGGAAATGCCTATGGCTACACCTTC; J gene: TRBJ1-2; V gene: TRBV7-9; clone size: .; CDR3 length: 15; D gene: TRBD1
CDR3 protein: CASSQDLGDTLRPYGYTF; CDR3 DNA: TGTGCCAGCAGCCAAGATCTCGGGGACACTCTACGTCCCTATGGCTACACCTTC; J gene: TRBJ1-2; V gene: TRBV4-2; clone size: few; CDR3 length: 18; D gene: .
CDR3 protein: CASSQDRGYTF; CDR3 DNA: TGTGCCAGCAGCCAAGATCGAGGCTACACCTTC; J gene: TRBJ1-2; V gene: TRBV14; clone size: many; CDR3 length: 11; D gene: .
CDR3 protein: CSAISGRNFNEQFF; CDR3 DNA: TGCAGTGCGATTAGCGGGAGGAATTTTAATGAGCAGTTCTTC; J gene: TRBJ2-1; V gene: TRBV20-1; clone size: few; CDR3 length: 14; D gene: TRBD2
CDR3 protein: CASTSGTGLLNTGELFF; CDR3 DNA: TGTGCCAGCACCTCCGGGACAGGGTTATTGAACACCGGGGAGCTGTTTTTT; J gene: TRBJ2-2; V gene: TRBV14; clone size: many; CDR3 length: 17; D gene: TRBD1
CDR3 protein: CASSYSYVLEGSSGNTIYF; CDR3 DNA: TGTGCCAGCAGTTACTCGTATGTTTTGGAGGGAAGCTCTGGAAACACCATATATTTT; J gene: TRBJ1-3; V gene: TRBV6-5; clone size: many; CDR3 length: 19; D gene: .
CDR3 protein: CASSVDPDRENTEAFF; CDR3 DNA: TGTGCCAGCAGCGTAGACCCTGACAGGGAGAACACTGAAGCTTTCTTT; J gene: TRBJ1-1; V gene: TRBV9; clone size: many; CDR3 length: 16; D gene: TRBD1
CDR3 protein: CASSYAASGAGSEQYF; CDR3 DNA: TGTGCCAGCAGTTACGCGGCTAGCGGGGCCGGTTCCGAGCAGTACTTC; J gene: TRBJ2-7; V gene: TRBV6-5; clone size: many; CDR3 length: 16; D gene: TRBD2
CDR3 protein: CASSYRLAGYYANTGELFF; CDR3 DNA: TGTGCCAGCAGTTACCGGCTAGCGGGATACTACGCGAACACCGGGGAGCTGTTTTTT; J gene: TRBJ2-2; V gene: TRBV6-2/TRBV6-3; clone size: many; CDR3 length: 19; D gene: TRBD2
CDR3 protein: CAITGDRASGYTF; CDR3 DNA: TGTGCCATCACGGGAGACAGGGCGAGCGGCTACACCTTC; J gene: TRBJ1-2; V gene: TRBV10-3; clone size: many; CDR3 length: 13; D gene: TRBD1
CDR3 protein: CASSWGLAGGVTGELFF; CDR3 DNA: TGCGCCAGCAGCTGGGGACTAGCGGGAGGAGTCACCGGGGAGCTGTTTTTT; J gene: TRBJ2-2; V gene: TRBV5-1; clone size: few; CDR3 length: 17; D gene: TRBD2
CDR3 protein: CSASGLAKAKNIQYF; CDR3 DNA: TGCAGTGCCTCGGGACTAGCAAAGGCCAAAAACATTCAGTACTTC; J gene: TRBJ2-4; V gene: TRBV20-1; clone size: .; CDR3 length: 15; D gene: TRBD2
CDR3 protein: CASSGTGTYEQYF; CDR3 DNA: TGTGCCAGCAGTGGGACAGGGACTTACGAGCAGTACTTC; J gene: TRBJ2-7; V gene: TRBV2; clone size: many; CDR3 length: 13; D gene: TRBD1
CDR3 protein: CASTGEGAGEGFF; CDR3 DNA: TGTGCCAGCACCGGGGAGGGGGCGGGAGAAGGGTTCTTC; J gene: TRBJ2-1; V gene: TRBV6-6; clone size: .; CDR3 length: 13; D gene: .
CDR3 protein: CASSLLREGLYEQFF; CDR3 DNA: TGTGCCAGCAGCTTATTGCGGGAGGGCCTTTATGAGCAGTTCTTC; J gene: TRBJ2-1; V gene: TRBV7-9; clone size: many; CDR3 length: 15; D gene: TRBD2
CDR3 protein: CASSPDTEKLFF; CDR3 DNA: TGTGCCAGCAGCCCGGACACTGAAAAACTGTTTTTT; J gene: TRBJ1-4; V gene: TRBV7-2; clone size: many; CDR3 length: 12; D gene: .
CDR3 protein: CASSLADRGELFF; CDR3 DNA: TGTGCCAGCAGTTTGGCCGATCGAGGGGAGCTGTTTTTT; J gene: TRBJ2-2; V gene: TRBV12-3/TRBV12-4; clone size: many; CDR3 length: 13; D gene: .
CDR3 protein: CASGFSNYEQYF; CDR3 DNA: TGTGCTAGTGGTTTCTCCAACTACGAGCAGTACTTC; J gene: TRBJ2-7; V gene: TRBV12-5; clone size: .; CDR3 length: 12; D gene: .
CDR3 protein: CASSLATRGLVGITEAFF; CDR3 DNA: TGTGCCAGCAGTTTAGCTACCAGGGGGCTGGTGGGGATCACTGAAGCTTTCTTT; J gene: TRBJ1-1; V gene: TRBV12-3/TRBV12-4; clone size: many; CDR3 length: 18; D gene: TRBD1
CDR3 protein: CASMLHTGELFF; CDR3 DNA: TGTGCCAGCATGCTCCACACCGGGGAGCTGTTTTTT; J gene: TRBJ2-2; V gene: TRBV12-3/TRBV12-4; clone size: .; CDR3 length: 12; D gene: .
CDR3 protein: CASSRTPSPQYF; CDR3 DNA: TGTGCCAGCAGTCGCACTCCCTCGCCCCAGTACTTC; J gene: TRBJ2-5; V gene: TRBV7-9; clone size: many; CDR3 length: 12; D gene: .
CDR3 protein: CASRGRGTSSGNTIYF; CDR3 DNA: TGTGCCAGCAGGGGGAGAGGGACGAGCTCTGGAAACACCATATATTTT; J gene: TRBJ1-3; V gene: TRBV2; clone size: many; CDR3 length: 16; D gene: .
CDR3 protein: CASRARGQGGWSNQPQHF; CDR3 DNA: TGTGCCAGTAGGGCCCGGGGACAGGGAGGGTGGAGCAATCAGCCCCAGCATTTT; J gene: TRBJ1-5; V gene: TRBV19; clone size: few; CDR3 length: 18; D gene: TRBD1
CDR3 protein: CASSPRGSGANVLTF; CDR3 DNA: TGTGCCAGCAGCCCGAGGGGTTCAGGGGCCAACGTCCTGACTTTC; J gene: TRBJ2-6; V gene: TRBV7-2; clone size: many; CDR3 length: 15; D gene: .
CDR3 protein: CASSSTLLDRGRSQHF; CDR3 DNA: TGTGCCAGCAGTTCTACCCTTTTGGACAGGGGACGGTCCCAGCATTTT; J gene: TRBJ1-5; V gene: TRBV28; clone size: .; CDR3 length: 16; D gene: TRBD1
CDR3 protein: CASSLAVAGIANTGELFF; CDR3 DNA: TGTGCCAGCAGCTTAGCGGTGGCAGGCATCGCGAACACCGGGGAGCTGTTTTTT; J gene: TRBJ2-2; V gene: TRBV7-2; clone size: many; CDR3 length: 18; D gene: .
CDR3 protein: CASSLSLAILEQFF; CDR3 DNA: TGTGCCAGCAGTTTAAGTTTAGCCATCCTTGAGCAGTTCTTC; J gene: TRBJ2-1; V gene: TRBV28; clone size: many; CDR3 length: 14; D gene: .
CDR3 protein: CASSTQGQGSYEQYF; CDR3 DNA: TGCGCCAGCAGTACCCAGGGCCAGGGATCCTACGAGCAGTACTTC; J gene: TRBJ2-7; V gene: TRBV5-1; clone size: many; CDR3 length: 15; D gene: .
CDR3 protein: CASSTRLAGEKNEQFF; CDR3 DNA: TGTGCCAGCAGCACCCGACTAGCGGGAGAGAAGAATGAGCAGTTCTTC; J gene: TRBJ2-1; V gene: TRBV7-9; clone size: .; CDR3 length: 16; D gene: TRBD2
CDR3 protein: CASSEPGPDNQPQHF; CDR3 DNA: TGTGCCAGCAGTGAACCGGGACCGGACAATCAGCCCCAGCATTTT; J gene: TRBJ1-5; V gene: TRBV25-1; clone size: few; CDR3 length: 15; D gene: .
CDR3 protein: CASSLVQGLNEKLFF; CDR3 DNA: TGTGCCAGCAGTTTGGTACAGGGGTTAAATGAAAAACTGTTTTTT; J gene: TRBJ1-4; V gene: TRBV28; clone size: many; CDR3 length: 15; D gene: TRBD1
CDR3 protein: CASSFRGPGEQYF; CDR3 DNA: TGTGCCAGCAGCTTCCGGGGTCCAGGCGAGCAGTACTTC; J gene: TRBJ2-7; V gene: TRBV7-2; clone size: many; CDR3 length: 13; D gene: .
CDR3 protein: CASSLASGGRETQYF; CDR3 DNA: TGTGCCAGCAGCTTAGCATCAGGGGGCAGGGAGACCCAGTACTTC; J gene: TRBJ2-5; V gene: TRBV7-9; clone size: many; CDR3 length: 15; D gene: TRBD1
CDR3 protein: CASSADRGIYYEQYF; CDR3 DNA: TGTGCCAGCAGTGCGGACAGGGGCATATACTACGAGCAGTACTTC; J gene: TRBJ2-7; V gene: TRBV2; clone size: many; CDR3 length: 15; D gene: TRBD1
CDR3 protein: CASSLDFAGNTEAFF; CDR3 DNA: TGTGCCAGCAGCTTGGACTTCGCAGGGAACACTGAAGCTTTCTTT; J gene: TRBJ1-1; V gene: TRBV5-6; clone size: .; CDR3 length: 15; D gene: .
CDR3 protein: CASSPDRTSVEQYF; CDR3 DNA: TGTGCCAGCAGCCCCGACCGTACCAGCGTCGAGCAGTACTTC; J gene: TRBJ2-7; V gene: TRBV2; clone size: few; CDR3 length: 14; D gene: .
CDR3 protein: CASSLERFGAKNTEAFF; CDR3 DNA: TGTGCCAGCAGCTTAGAGCGTTTTGGGGCTAAGAACACTGAAGCTTTCTTT; J gene: TRBJ1-1; V gene: TRBV11-2; clone size: once; CDR3 length: 17; D gene: .
CDR3 protein: CASSIGSSGGPSSTDTQYF; CDR3 DNA: TGTGCCAGTAGTATAGGGTCTAGCGGGGGGCCCTCTAGCACAGATACGCAGTATTTT; J gene: TRBJ2-3; V gene: TRBV19; clone size: few; CDR3 length: 19; D gene: TRBD2
CDR3 protein: CASAPLAGLNTGELFF; CDR3 DNA: TGCGCCAGCGCTCCACTAGCGGGCTTAAACACCGGGGAGCTGTTTTTT; J gene: TRBJ2-2; V gene: TRBV5-1; clone size: .; CDR3 length: 16; D gene: TRBD2
CDR3 protein: CASSLGTWDHYTGELFF; CDR3 DNA: TGTGCCAGCAGCTTAGGGACCTGGGACCATTACACCGGGGAGCTGTTTTTT; J gene: TRBJ2-2; V gene: TRBV11-2; clone size: few; CDR3 length: 17; D gene: .
CDR3 protein: CASRTQPNEQFF; CDR3 DNA: TGCGCCAGCAGAACACAGCCCAATGAGCAGTTCTTC; J gene: TRBJ2-1; V gene: TRBV5-1; clone size: many; CDR3 length: 12; D gene: .
CDR3 protein: CASSYGGGSPEAFF; CDR3 DNA: TGTGCCAGCAGTTATGGCGGGGGTAGTCCTGAAGCTTTCTTT; J gene: TRBJ1-1; V gene: TRBV6-6; clone size: many; CDR3 length: 14; D gene: .
CDR3 protein: CSARAGTQSNQPQHF; CDR3 DNA: TGCAGTGCTAGAGCCGGGACACAGAGCAATCAGCCCCAGCATTTT; J gene: TRBJ1-5; V gene: TRBV20-1; clone size: .; CDR3 length: 15; D gene: .
CDR3 protein: CASSFLPGTGEIF; CDR3 DNA: TGTGCCAGCAGCTTCCTCCCCGGGACAGGGGAAATTTTT; J gene: TRBJ2-3; V gene: TRBV27; clone size: many; CDR3 length: 13; D gene: TRBD1
CDR3 protein: CASSLTSGSVTYEQYF; CDR3 DNA: TGTGCCAGCAGTTTGACTAGCGGGAGTGTAACCTACGAGCAGTACTTC; J gene: TRBJ2-7; V gene: TRBV28; clone size: many; CDR3 length: 16; D gene: TRBD2
CDR3 protein: CASKAADYNEQFF; CDR3 DNA: TGTGCCAGCAAGGCGGCCGACTACAATGAGCAGTTCTTC; J gene: TRBJ2-1; V gene: TRBV27; clone size: few; CDR3 length: 13; D gene: .
CDR3 protein: CSARDRYGGYGYTF; CDR3 DNA: TGCAGTGCTAGAGATCGGTATGGAGGTTATGGCTACACCTTC; J gene: TRBJ1-2; V gene: TRBV20-1; clone size: many; CDR3 length: 14; D gene: .